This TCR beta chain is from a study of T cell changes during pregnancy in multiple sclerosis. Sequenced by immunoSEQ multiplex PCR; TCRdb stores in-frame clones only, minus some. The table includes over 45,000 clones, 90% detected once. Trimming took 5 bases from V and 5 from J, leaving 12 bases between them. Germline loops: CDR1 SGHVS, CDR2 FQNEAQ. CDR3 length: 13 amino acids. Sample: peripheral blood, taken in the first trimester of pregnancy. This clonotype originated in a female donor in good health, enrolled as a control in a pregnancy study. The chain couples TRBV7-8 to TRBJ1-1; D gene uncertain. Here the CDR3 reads CASSTIVQTEAFF. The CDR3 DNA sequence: TGTGCCAGCAGCACTATAGTACAAACTGAAGCTTTCTTT.